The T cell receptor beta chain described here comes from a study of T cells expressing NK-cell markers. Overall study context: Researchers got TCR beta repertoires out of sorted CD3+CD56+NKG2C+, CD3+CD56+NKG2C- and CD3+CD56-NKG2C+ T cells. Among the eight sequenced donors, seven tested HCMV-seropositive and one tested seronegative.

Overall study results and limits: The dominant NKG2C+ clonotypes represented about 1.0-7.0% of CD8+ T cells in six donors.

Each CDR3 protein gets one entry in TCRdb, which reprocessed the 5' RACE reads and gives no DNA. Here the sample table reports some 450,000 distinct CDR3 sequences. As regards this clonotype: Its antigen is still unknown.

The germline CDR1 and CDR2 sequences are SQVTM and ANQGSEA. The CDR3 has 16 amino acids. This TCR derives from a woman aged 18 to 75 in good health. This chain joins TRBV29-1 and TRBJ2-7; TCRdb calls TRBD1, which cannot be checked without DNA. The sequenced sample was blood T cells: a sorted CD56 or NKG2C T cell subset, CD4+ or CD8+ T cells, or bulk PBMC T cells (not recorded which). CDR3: CSVVNPGTGSSYEQYF.